Reported below is one T cell receptor beta chain. No cognate antigen has been identified for it. It has no much larger one-base neighbor in the sample; base qualities were not kept. The library was produced with the immunoSEQ multiplex PCR assay. The multiplex PCR relied on a mix of 60 forward primers for TCR Vbeta segments and 13 reverse primers for TCR Jbeta segments. The CDR3 region of rearranged TCR beta genes was amplified from genomic DNA by a multiplex PCR assay. The amplified TCR beta libraries were sequenced on the Illumina HiSeq System as 87-base-pair reads. The authors' analysis ran thus. A later analysis counted about 80 million unique TCR beta chains across the 500 to 850 repertoires, and 9 million to 14 million of these chains were shared by at least two donors. To remove PCR and sequencing errors, raw reads were error-corrected and collapsed into unique sequences using a nearest-neighbor algorithm that merged closely related sequences. CDR3 sequences were aligned to IMGT reference sequences to assign V, D and J gene segments. For a sequence to be retained, a match of at least six nucleotides to both a V gene segment and a J gene segment was required. A rearrangement counted as productive if the CDR3 had no stop codons and remained in frame with V and J, and every other rearrangement counted as non-productive. Following IMGT convention, CDR3 was defined as the stretch from the second conserved V-encoded cysteine up to the conserved J-encoded phenylalanine. The earlier analysis of 587 of the donors excluded sequences that lacked an unambiguous match to a single V gene segment. An earlier analysis of a few hundred of the donors called V segments functional above 56.7% productive rearrangements and segregating when the between-donor standard deviation exceeded 5%. To diagnose cytomegalovirus status from the catalog of TCR beta chain sequences, a statistical classification framework was built. V and J gene assignment, in a later analysis, came from comparing TCR nucleotide sequences with IMGT/GENE-DB human TR gene sequences. In a later analysis, CDR3 sequences and most-parsimonious VDJ recombination scenarios were assigned using the TCRdist pipeline. In a later analysis, each TCR beta chain was defined by its CDR3 amino acid sequence together with its V-gene family, and reads lacking a unique V-gene family were excluded. In a later analysis, 500 to 650 highly shared, low-generation-probability nucleotide sequences were removed to address suspected cross-contamination and a sequencing artifact. In a later analysis, a clonal expansion index for each public chain was calculated from normalized within-repertoire ranks of inferred template counts. In a later analysis, generation probabilities were computed using a VDJ recombination model fitted to out-of-frame rearrangements, and the results were checked against IGoR. In a later analysis, hypergeometric tests were used to score TCR-TCR, TCR-HLA and TCR-CMV co-occurrence, with a repertoire-size bias correction applied to TCR pairs. False discovery rates were estimated in a later analysis by permuting HLA or CMV assignments 20 times. A later analysis grouped co-occurring TCRs with DBSCAN, adding TCRdist sequence similarity when clustering within HLA-allele-positive subsets. Repertoires with fewer than 30,000 or more than 120,000 public chains, plus five repertoires with anomalous nucleotide sharing, were excluded from co-occurrence clustering. In its TCRdb copy, this immuneACCESS table keeps in-frame sequences only and misses some clones. Where compared with another copy, unresolved V genes explain less than half of these, and the others have no known cause. V, J and clone size are taken as reported in that table, and D and trimming were inferred from the DNA itself. Present in this sample are around 130,000 clones, 80% of which were seen just once. The ten most abundant clones make up 1% of the sample.

This sample was taken from a study of cytomegalovirus exposure and HLA in healthy donors (dated 2017 in TCRdb). In terms of the full investigation: An earlier analysis of roughly 610 of the donors reported about 300 Gb of sequence data and 95 million to 130 million unique TCR beta sequences obtained from about 170 million T cells. Of the 300 to 500 genotyped donors, less than 85% were placed in the genetic ancestry cluster associated with self-reported Caucasian donors. Because of strong linkage in the cohort, five DR-DQ haplotypes were treated as single units for association and clustering. A later analysis re-examined previously published TCR beta repertoires from 610 or so donors and added high-resolution HLA genotyping to investigate patterns of TCR occurrence. In the later analysis, no new phenotypic data were used to find candidate immune exposures; instead, reliance was placed on TCR beta sequences and their occurrence across donors. The aim of the study was to test whether cataloging public T cell receptors could identify signatures of past pathogen exposure. Class I and class II HLA loci were covered by the typing at four-digit resolution. Donor age, sex, ethnicity and CMV serostatus were compiled alongside the repertoire data. In an earlier analysis of roughly 600 of the donors, high-throughput TCR beta sequencing was used to judge whether each TCR beta V gene segment behaved as functional or pseudogenic. The T cell repertoires of 666 subjects were profiled by immunosequencing and related to cytomegalovirus serostatus. The study combined high-throughput TCR immunosequencing, statistical association of individual TCRs with disease status, and machine learning to predict cytomegalovirus infection status. An early release covering some 640 HLA-typed donors comprised roughly 300 gigabases of sequencing data and around 80 million unique TCR sequences. Across under 500 genotyped donors of the cohort, an average of about 240,000 unique TCR beta nucleotide sequences per donor were sequenced, and 15% to 20% of those sequences were non-productive. A later genetic analysis took genome-wide SNP genotypes for about three fifths of the roughly 670 donors and used that subset as a discovery cohort. Typing coverage differed by locus: A, B, C, DRB1 and DQB1 were typed in roughly 620-630 donors, DQA1 in around 500, DPA1 in 600 to 610, and DPB1 in around 440. A separate validation cohort of 90 to 150 different subjects was used in addition to the approximately 700-subject first cohort. All discovery cohort repertoires had been generated on a single sequencing platform.

The cohort consisted of some 730 healthy bone marrow donors. At the time of sampling, all cohort members were nominally healthy, though unrecorded immune exposures were likely present. The donor tested CMV seronegative, placing the donor among the roughly 400 seronegative members of the cohort. A peripheral blood sample was provided by each donor, and peripheral blood mononuclear cells were used for TCR beta sequencing. The Qiagen DNeasy Blood Extraction Kit was used to extract genomic DNA from the blood cell samples. What the study reported, not specific to this receptor: A further reported finding was that TCR beta sequences accurately predicted the HLA-A and HLA-B alleles for most subjects in the first cohort. This cohort had only TCR beta chains sequenced, and the lack of alpha or paired-chain data limited which features could be detected. Correlated functional status among segregating V segments might reflect linkage disequilibrium, but an unknown experimental factor could not be ruled out. Because the 87-base-pair reads could not distinguish some IMGT-functional V segments, including TRBV6-2 and TRBV6-3, those segments were excluded. In a later analysis, HLA-associated TCR beta chains were found to be more clonally expanded and to have lower generation probabilities than equally common non-associated chains. In a later analysis, the rate of TCR association differed among HLA loci, with DRB1 alleles having the most associated TCRs and HLA-C alleles having the fewest. Strong co-occurrence of HLA alleles, especially DR and DQ, made assigning TCR associations to individual alleles difficult. According to a later analysis, most CMV-associated TCR beta chains appeared to be HLA-restricted, and the HLA associations seemed to be driven largely by CMV exposure. The classifier was reported to diagnose cytomegalovirus status with high specificity and sensitivity in both the original and validation cohorts. Because HLA typing was unavailable for some donors at each locus, only the typed subset was used in association tests. According to a later analysis, parvovirus B19, influenza, CMV and Epstein-Barr virus appeared linked to several top co-occurrence clusters. A total of 150 to 200 TCR beta chains were listed by the study as associated with cytomegalovirus. CMV serostatus was the only immune exposure information available for the cohort. According to the authors, the approach could potentially be generalized to other disease states and immunological phenotypes. A later genetic analysis associated a missense DCLRE1C variant with V-gene and J-gene trimming of TCR beta chains, and an independent cohort replicated the association. According to a later genetic analysis, donors in an Asian-associated ancestry cluster had fewer N-insertions in productive TCRs than the approximately 670-donor mean. A few of the identified cytomegalovirus-associated TCR beta chains were confirmed in vitro to be specific for cytomegalovirus antigens. While some public TCRs were present in many individuals, most TCR sequences turned up only very rarely across donors. Approximately 18 rarely observed V segments, including chromosome 9 orphons, were excluded from the earlier analysis of several hundred of the donors because counts were too low. A cluster of highly shared sequence variants was judged likely to represent a technical artifact of the sequencing pipeline. In an earlier analysis of approximately 590 of the donors, most TCR beta V segments appeared in productive rearrangements about 87% or about 30% of the time, broadly matching IMGT annotations. At a false discovery rate of 0.05, a later analysis linked fewer than 20,000 TCR beta sequences to specific HLA alleles. Sequencing depth was assumed to be roughly uniform across donors in the presence/absence analyses, though that assumption may not hold.

CDR1 LGHNA and CDR2 YNFKEQ are derived from the germline V gene. From cysteine to phenylalanine, the CDR3 is 19 amino acids long. Left in the record is the CDR3 DNA by itself, 57 bases read in frame from the first base. Trimming leaves V shorter by 1 base and J shorter by 4 bases, with the junction holding 17 bases beyond the gene matches. In this chain, TRBV4-2 is recombined with TRBJ2-5, with 8 middle bases fitting TRBD2. What was sequenced was PBMCs. This TCR was recovered from a man in his forties in good health and CMV-seronegative. The CDR3 here reads CASSQVERFREGVRETQYF. Read as DNA, the sequence is TGTGCCAGCAGCCAAGTCGAGCGATTTCGGGAGGGAGTTCGAGAGACCCAGTACTTC.